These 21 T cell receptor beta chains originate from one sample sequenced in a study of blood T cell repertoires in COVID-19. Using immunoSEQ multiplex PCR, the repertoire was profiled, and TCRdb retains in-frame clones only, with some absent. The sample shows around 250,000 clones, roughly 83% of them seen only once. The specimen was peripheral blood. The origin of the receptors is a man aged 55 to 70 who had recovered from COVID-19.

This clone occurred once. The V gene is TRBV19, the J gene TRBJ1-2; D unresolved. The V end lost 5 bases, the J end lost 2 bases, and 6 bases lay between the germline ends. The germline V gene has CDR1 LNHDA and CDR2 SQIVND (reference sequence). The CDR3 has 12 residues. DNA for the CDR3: TGTGCCAGTAGTCCCCCAAACTATGGCTACACCTTC. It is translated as CASSPPNYGYTF.

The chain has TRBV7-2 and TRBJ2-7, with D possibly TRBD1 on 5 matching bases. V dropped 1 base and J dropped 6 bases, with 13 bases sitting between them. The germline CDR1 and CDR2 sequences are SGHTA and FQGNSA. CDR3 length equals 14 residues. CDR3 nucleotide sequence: TGTGCCAGCAGCTTAGATAAAGGGGTAGGCGAGCAGTACTTC. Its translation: CASSLDKGVGEQYF. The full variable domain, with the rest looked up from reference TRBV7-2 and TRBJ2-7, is GAGVSQSPSNKVTEKGKDVELRCDPISGHTALYWYRQSLGQGLEFLIYFQGNSAPDKSGLPSDRFSAERTGGSVSTLTIQRTQQEDSAVYLCASSLDKGVGEQYFGPGTRLTVT.

This CDR3 reads CASSRGGTNEKLFF. CDR3 DNA sequence: TGTGCCAGCAGCCGAGGAGGGACTAATGAAAAACTGTTTTTT. V gene TRBV5-4 combines with J gene TRBJ1-4; D is unclear. Looked up from germline, CDR1 is SGHNT and CDR2 is YYREEE (reference sequence). This CDR3 region has 14 residues. Deletions cut 4 bases from V and 2 bases from J, with 9 bases between.

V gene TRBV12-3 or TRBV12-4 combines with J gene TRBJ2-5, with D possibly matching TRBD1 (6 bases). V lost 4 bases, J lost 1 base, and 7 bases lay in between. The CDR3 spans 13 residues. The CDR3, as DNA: TGTGCCAGCAGTTACAGGGTCCAAGAGACCCAGTACTTC. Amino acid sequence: CASSYRVQETQYF.

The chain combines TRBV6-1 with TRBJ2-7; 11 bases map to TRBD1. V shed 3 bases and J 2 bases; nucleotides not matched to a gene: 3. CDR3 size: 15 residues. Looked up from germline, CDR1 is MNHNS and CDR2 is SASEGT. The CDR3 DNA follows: TGTGCCAGCAGTGACCGGGACAGGGGGGCCTACGAGCAGTACTTC. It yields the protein CASSDRDRGAYEQYF.

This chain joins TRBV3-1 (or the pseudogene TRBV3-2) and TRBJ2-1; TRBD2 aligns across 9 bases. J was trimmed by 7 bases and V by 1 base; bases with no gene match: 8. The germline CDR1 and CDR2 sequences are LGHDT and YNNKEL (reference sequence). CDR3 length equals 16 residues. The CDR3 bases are TGTGCCAGCAGCCAAGGGGGGGCTAGCGGGATGAATGAGCAGTTCTTC. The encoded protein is CASSQGGASGMNEQFF.

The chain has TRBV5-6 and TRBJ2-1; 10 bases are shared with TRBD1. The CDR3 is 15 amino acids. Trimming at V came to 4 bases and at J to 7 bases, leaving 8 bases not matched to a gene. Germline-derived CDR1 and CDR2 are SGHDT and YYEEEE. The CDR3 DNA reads TGTGCCAGCAGCAACTGGGACAGGGGTCGGAATGAGCAGTTCTTC. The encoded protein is CASSNWDRGRNEQFF.

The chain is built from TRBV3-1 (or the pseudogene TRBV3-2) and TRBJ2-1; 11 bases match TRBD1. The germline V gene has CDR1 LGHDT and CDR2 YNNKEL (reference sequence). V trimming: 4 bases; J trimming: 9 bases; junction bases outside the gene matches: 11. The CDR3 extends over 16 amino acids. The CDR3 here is CASSRAGTGGRGEQFF. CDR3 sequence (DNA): TGTGCCAGCAGCCGAGCCGGGACAGGGGGACGAGGTGAGCAGTTCTTC.

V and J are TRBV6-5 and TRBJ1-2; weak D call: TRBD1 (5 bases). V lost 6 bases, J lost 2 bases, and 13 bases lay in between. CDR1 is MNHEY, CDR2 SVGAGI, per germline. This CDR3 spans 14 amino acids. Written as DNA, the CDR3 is TGTGCCAGCAGGGGGGGGATTGGGAACTATGGCTACACCTTC. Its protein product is CASRGGIGNYGYTF.

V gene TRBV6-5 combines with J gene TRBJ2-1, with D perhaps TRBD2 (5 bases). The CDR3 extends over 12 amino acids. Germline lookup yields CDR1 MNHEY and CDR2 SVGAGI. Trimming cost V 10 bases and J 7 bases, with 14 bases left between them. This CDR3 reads CATKGPGNEQFF. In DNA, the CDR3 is TGTGCCACCAAGGGCCCGGGGAATGAGCAGTTCTTC.

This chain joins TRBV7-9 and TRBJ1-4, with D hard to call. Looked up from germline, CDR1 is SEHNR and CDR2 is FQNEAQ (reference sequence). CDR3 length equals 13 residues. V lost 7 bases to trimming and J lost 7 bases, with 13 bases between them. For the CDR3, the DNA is TGTGCCAGCACCCATGACATCAGTGAAAAACTGTTTTTT. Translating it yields CASTHDISEKLFF.

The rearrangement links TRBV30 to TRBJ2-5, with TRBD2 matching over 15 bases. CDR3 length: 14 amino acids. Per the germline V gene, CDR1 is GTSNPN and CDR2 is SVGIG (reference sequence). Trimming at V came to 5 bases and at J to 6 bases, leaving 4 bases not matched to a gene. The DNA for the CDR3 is TGTGCCTGGGGTGGACTAGCGGGAGGGAAGACCCAGTACTTC. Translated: CAWGGLAGGKTQYF.

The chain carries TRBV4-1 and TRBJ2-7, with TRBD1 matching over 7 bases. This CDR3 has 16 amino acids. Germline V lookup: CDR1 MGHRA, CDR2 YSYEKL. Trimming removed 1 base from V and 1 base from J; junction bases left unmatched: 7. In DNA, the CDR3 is TGCGCCAGCAGCCAAGTTACCGGGACAGTATCCTACGAGCAGTACTTC. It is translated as CASSQVTGTVSYEQYF.

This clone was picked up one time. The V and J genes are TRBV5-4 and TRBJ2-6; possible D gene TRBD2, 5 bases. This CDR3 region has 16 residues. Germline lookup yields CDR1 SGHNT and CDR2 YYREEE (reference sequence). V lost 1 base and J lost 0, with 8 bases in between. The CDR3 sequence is CASSLFGNSGANVLTF. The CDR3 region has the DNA TGTGCCAGCAGCTTGTTCGGGAACTCTGGGGCCAACGTCCTGACTTTC.

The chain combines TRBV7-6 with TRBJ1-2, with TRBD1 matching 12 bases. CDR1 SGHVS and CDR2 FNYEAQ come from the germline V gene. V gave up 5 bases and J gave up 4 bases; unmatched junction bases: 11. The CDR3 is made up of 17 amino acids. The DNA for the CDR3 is TGTGCCAGCAGCCTCCGGGACAGGGGGCAGCTGGTCTATGGCTACACCTTC. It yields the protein CASSLRDRGQLVYGYTF. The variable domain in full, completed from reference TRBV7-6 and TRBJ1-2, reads GAGVSQSPRYKVTKRGQDVALRCDPISGHVSLYWYRQALGQGPEFLTYFNYEAQQDKSGLPNDRFSAERPEGSISTLTIQRTEQRDSAMYRCASSLRDRGQLVYGYTFGSGTRLTVV.

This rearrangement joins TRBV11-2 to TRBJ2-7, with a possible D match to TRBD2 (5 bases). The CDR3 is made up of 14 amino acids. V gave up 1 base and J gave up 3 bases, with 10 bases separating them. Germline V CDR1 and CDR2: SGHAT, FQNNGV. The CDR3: CASSLAPGDYEQYF. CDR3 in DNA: TGTGCCAGCAGCTTAGCCCCCGGGGACTACGAGCAGTACTTC.

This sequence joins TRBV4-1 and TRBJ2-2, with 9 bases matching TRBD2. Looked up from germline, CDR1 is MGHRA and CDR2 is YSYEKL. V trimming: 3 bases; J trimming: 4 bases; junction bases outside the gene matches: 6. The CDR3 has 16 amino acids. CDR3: CASSQALAGTTGELFF. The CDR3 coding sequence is TGCGCCAGCAGCCAGGCACTAGCGGGCACCACCGGGGAGCTGTTTTTT.

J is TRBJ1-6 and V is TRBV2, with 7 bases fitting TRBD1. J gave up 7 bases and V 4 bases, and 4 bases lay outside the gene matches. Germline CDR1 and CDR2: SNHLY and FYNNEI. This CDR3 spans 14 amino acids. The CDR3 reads CASSGQGWNSPLHF. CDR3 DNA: TGTGCCAGCAGTGGACAGGGTTGGAATTCACCCCTCCACTTT.

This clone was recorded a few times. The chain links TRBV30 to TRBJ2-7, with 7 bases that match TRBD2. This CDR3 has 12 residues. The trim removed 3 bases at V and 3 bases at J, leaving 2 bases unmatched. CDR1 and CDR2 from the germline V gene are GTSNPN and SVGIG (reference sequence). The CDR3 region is CAWRTSFYEQYF. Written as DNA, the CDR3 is TGTGCCTGGAGGACTAGCTTCTACGAGCAGTACTTC.

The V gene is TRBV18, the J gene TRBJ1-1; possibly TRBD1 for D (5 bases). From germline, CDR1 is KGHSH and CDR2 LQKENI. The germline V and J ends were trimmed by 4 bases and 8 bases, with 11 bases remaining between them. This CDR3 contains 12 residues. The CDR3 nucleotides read TGTGCCAGCTCACTACAACGACAGGAAGCTTTCTTT. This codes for CASSLQRQEAFF.

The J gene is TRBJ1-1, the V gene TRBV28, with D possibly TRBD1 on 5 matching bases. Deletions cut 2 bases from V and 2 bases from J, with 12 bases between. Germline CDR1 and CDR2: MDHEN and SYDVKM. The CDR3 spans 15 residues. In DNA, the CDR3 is TGTGCCAGCAGTTTACCCACAGGCCACAACACTGAAGCTTTCTTT. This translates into CASSLPTGHNTEAFF.